Described below is a single T cell receptor beta chain sequence and its context. The sample belongs to a study of blood T cell repertoires in COVID-19. Generated by immunoSEQ multiplex PCR, the TCRdb table keeps only in-frame clones and is missing some. Among under 350,000 clones, roughly four fifths were seen once, and the ten largest hold approximately 9%. CDR3 size: 17 residues. Germline V CDR1 and CDR2: SEHNR, FQNEAQ (reference sequence). V was clipped by 0 bases and J by 0 bases, with 12 bases between them. The chain recombines TRBV7-9 with TRBJ1-3, with D possibly TRBD1 on 5 matching bases. The sequencing input was peripheral blood. The source of this sequence is a woman in her forties or fifties who had recovered from COVID-19. In DNA, the CDR3 is TGTGCCAGCAGCTTAGCCACAGGTTATAGCTCTGGAAACACCATATATTTT. Encoded protein: CASSLATGYSSGNTIYF.